This T cell receptor beta chain was recovered during a study of technical replicates of blood from several donors. Produced via immunoSEQ multiplex PCR; TCRdb's table is partial and in-frame only. The table includes about 73,000 clones, roughly 93% detected once. Trimming took 6 bases from V and 3 from J; bases not matched to a gene: 12. The CDR3 sequence is 16 residues long. The germline V gene encodes CDR1 ENHRY and CDR2 SYGVKD. The sequenced material came from T cells isolated from PBMCs. The chain joins TRBV10-3 to TRBJ2-7, with 9 bases matching TRBD2. The TCR comes from a human donor in good health. For the CDR3, the DNA is TGTGCCATCAGCCCTTTAGTAGCGGGAGCTGGCTACGAGCAGTACTTC. Its protein product is CAISPLVAGAGYEQYF.